This T cell receptor beta chain was sequenced for a study of spatial heterogeneity in lung cancer. Whole-study context: Compared with alpha-chain sequences, beta-chain sequences were consistently detected in greater numbers. Study-wide findings and caveats: More often at tumor resection than at routine follow-up, ubiquitous expanded tumor TCRs were detected in the blood.

Documented time point: sample taken at primary tumor resection. Whole RNA was taken from tumor, nontumor lung or frozen PBMC; it was then sequenced unsorted. A total of some 70 untreated early-stage non-small cell lung cancer patients served as donors. This clonotype showed up many times. Antigen specificity is unknown. V was shortened by 5 bases and J by 7 bases, with 13 bases between the two germline ends. This CDR3 region has 12 residues. The germline gives CDR1 SGHNT, CDR2 YYREEE (reference sequence). Each TCR cDNA molecule bore a unique molecular identifier. TCRdb fed the 5' RACE reads into MiXCR, producing one record per CDR3 protein. The sample has about 56,000 distinct CDR3 sequences; approximately 8% are singletons.

V usage is TRBV5-4 and J usage is TRBJ2-7; D may be TRBD2 (6 bases). The sequence derives from a female donor with early-stage non-small cell lung cancer. The sequences come from PBMCs, collected at surgery. CDR3 loop: CASSPGRGEQYF. For the CDR3, the DNA is TGTGCCAGCAGTCCCGGACGGGGGGAGCAGTACTTC.